Below, one T cell receptor (beta chain) is given with its context. The data belong to a study of blood T cell repertoires in COVID-19. On the study more broadly: The United States, Italy and Spain supplied acute and convalescent COVID-19 samples. PBMCs, B-cell-depleted T cells, or T cells provided the cDNA or gDNA that made up the material.

The CDR3 covers 16 residues. V lost 0 bases to trimming and J lost 2 bases; unmatched junction nucleotides: 1. Germline V gene data show CDR1 as SGHNT and CDR2 as YYREEE (reference sequence). Original data processing: Amplifying reference gene primers gave estimates of nucleated cell counts. The protocol was immunoSEQ multiplex PCR, while the TCRdb copy is restricted to in-frame clones and leaves out a portion. D and trimming were read from the DNA, whereas the V and J calls and clone size are those reported in that table. The table has 150,000 or so clones, around three quarters seen once. This TCR was sampled from a man at least 80 years old with acute or convalescent COVID-19. The chain combines TRBV5-4 with TRBJ1-3, with 11 bases that match TRBD1. Sequencing input: peripheral blood. As DNA, the CDR3 is TGTGCCAGCAGCTTGGCGGGACAGGGGGCTGGAAACACCATATATTTT. Amino acids: CASSLAGQGAGNTIYF. Supplemented by reference TRBV5-4 and TRBJ1-3, the full variable domain reads ETGVTQSPTHLIKTRGQQVTLRCSSQSGHNTVSWYQQALGQGPQFIFQYYREEENGRGNFPPRFSGLQFPNYSSELNVNALELDDSALYLCASSLAGQGAGNTIYFGEGSWLTVV.